This T cell receptor (beta chain) comes out of a study of CD4 T cells in relation to SARS-CoV-2 and coronaviruses. Comments on this clone: Its target is unknown.

Whole-study findings and limits: Culture-expanded clones reflect memory recall rather than primary priming during culture. Samples before the pandemic and after infection were not matched within any donor.

Repertoires were generated with immunoSEQ multiplex PCR, while TCRdb's copy carries only in-frame clones and drops some. The table shows 60,000 to 65,000 clones, with less than 95% occurring only once. CD4+ T cells from unexposed donors were obtained before the COVID-19 pandemic (2011-2018). CD4 enrichment then naive enrichment separated naive from memory CD4+ cells. V gave up 5 bases and J gave up 2 bases, with 9 bases separating them. CDR1 and CDR2 (germline): SGHAT, FQNNGV. CDR3 length: 13 amino acids. The gene calls are TRBV11-2 and TRBJ1-1, with D unresolved. Sequencing was carried out using naive CD4+ T cells from PBMCs. Documented subset: naive CD4+ T cells isolated by negative enrichment. This TCR derives from a human donor in good health. DNA of the CDR3: TGTGCCAGCAGCCTTAGGGAAAACACTGAAGCTTTCTTT. Its translation: CASSLRENTEAFF.